This TCR beta chain comes out of a study of spatial heterogeneity in lung cancer. Germline-derived CDR1 and CDR2 are SGHTA and FQGNSA. The CDR3 sequence is 15 residues long. V lost 2 bases, J lost 4 bases, and 13 bases lay in between. Time point in this sample: blood at routine non-recurrence follow-up after resection. MiXCR was run by TCRdb on the 5' RACE reads, yielding one entry per CDR3 protein. Of some 10,000 distinct CDR3 sequences listed, around 10% were seen once; the top ten hold around 35%. The table lists this clonotype with a few counts. This sample comprised PBMCs, obtained at follow-up. The chain is built from TRBV7-2 and TRBJ2-3; D not certain. The clonotype originates from a female donor with early-stage non-small cell lung cancer. CDR3 loop: CASSLFVVGADTQYF. DNA for the CDR3: TGTGCCAGCAGCTTATTCGTTGTTGGGGCAGATACGCAGTATTTT. Full variable domain (outside the CDR3, taken from reference TRBV7-2 and TRBJ2-3): GAGVSQSPSNKVTEKGKDVELRCDPISGHTALYWYRQSLGQGLEFLIYFQGNSAPDKSGLPSDRFSAERTGGSVSTLTIQRTQQEDSAVYLCASSLFVVGADTQYFGPGTRLTVL.